This TCR beta chain came from a study of graft-versus-host responses after intestinal transplantation. The J segment lost 4 bases and the V segment lost 4 bases, leaving 5 bases of the junction unmatched. Germline V gene sequence: CDR1 SGHNT, CDR2 YYREEE (reference sequence). The CDR3 totals 15 residues. About this clone itself: Its target is unknown.

Study results and caveats: Recipient marrow showed GvH clones, some seen first in ileum or blood.

Sequencing was performed with immunoSEQ multiplex PCR; in TCRdb, only in-frame clones are kept and a portion is missing. The data contain more than 90,000 clones, 90% to 95% of them singletons. The material sequenced was unstimulated CD8+ T cells sorted from spleen or lymph node cells, taken before intestinal transplant. The J gene is TRBJ2-3, the V gene TRBV5-4; 11 bases agree with TRBD2. The source of this sequence is a human donor who received an intestinal transplant. The CDR3 DNA reads TGTGCCAGCAGCCCCGGGACTAGCGGCGCAGATACGCAGTATTTT. Its translation: CASSPGTSGADTQYF.